Below are 6 T cell receptor beta chains sequenced from a single sample in a study of OX40 agonist ivuxolimab in advanced cancers. Only in-frame clones appear in the TCRdb table, and some are missing; sequencing was by immunoSEQ multiplex PCR. The sample has approximately 42,000 clones, approximately 88% seen once. This material consisted of CD4+ or CD8+ T cells sorted from blood, taken in a trial of the OX40 agonist ivuxolimab. The source of these receptors is an adult with an advanced solid tumor such as melanoma, head and neck, liver or kidney cancer.

This rearrangement joins TRBV11-1 to TRBJ2-4; 10 positions agree with TRBD2. With V trimmed by 0 bases and J by 0 bases, 5 bases remained unmatched. The CDR3 contains 18 residues. Germline lookup yields CDR1 SGHAT and CDR2 FQDESV (reference sequence). The CDR3 bases are TGTGCCAGCAGCTTAGCGCCAGCGGGGGGGCTAGCCAAAAACATTCAGTACTTC. Its protein is CASSLAPAGGLAKNIQYF.

The chain employs TRBV7-9 and TRBJ2-7, with D unresolved. The germline V gene encodes CDR1 SEHNR and CDR2 FQNEAQ (reference sequence). V was shortened by 0 bases and J by 6 bases, with 6 bases between the two germline ends. The CDR3 consists of 12 residues. Here the CDR3 DNA reads TGTGCCAGCAGCTTAGCAGGGCCCGAGCAGTACTTC. Translating gives CASSLAGPEQYF.

CDR3 in amino acids: CASSEELAAPTQYF. In DNA form, the CDR3 reads TGTGCCAGCAGTGAAGAACTAGCGGCCCCGACCCAGTACTTC. The chain couples TRBV6-1 to TRBJ2-5, with 8 bases matching TRBD2. Germline V gene sequence: CDR1 MNHNS, CDR2 SASEGT. Unmatched junction bases numbered 5, after V lost 1 base and J lost 7 bases. This CDR3 spans 14 amino acids.

The chain employs TRBV5-6 and TRBJ1-2, with 8 nucleotides matching TRBD1. The CDR3 contains 16 residues. V trimming: 3 bases; J trimming: 7 bases; junction bases outside the gene matches: 14. Germline-derived CDR1 and CDR2 are SGHDT and YYEEEE. The CDR3 DNA sequence: TGTGCCAGCAGCTCACCACCGGGACAGGAGGGGGGTGGCTACACCTTC. Its protein is CASSSPPGQEGGGYTF.

The table lists this clone with a few counts. This chain uses TRBV7-8 with TRBJ1-1, with TRBD1 matching 9 bases. V gave up 4 bases and J gave up 2 bases; unmatched junction bases: 11. The CDR3 runs to 17 residues. Germline V lookup: CDR1 SGHVS, CDR2 FQNEAQ. CDR3 DNA: TGTGCCAGCAGCTCAAAGACAGGGGGTCTATTAAACACTGAAGCTTTCTTT. It is translated as CASSSKTGGLLNTEAFF.

The chain carries TRBV5-6 and TRBJ1-2, with 7 bases matching TRBD1. CDR3 size: 18 residues. V shed 0 bases, J shed 0 bases, and the junction held 11 bases outside the gene matches. From germline, CDR1 is SGHDT and CDR2 YYEEEE. CDR3 nucleotides: TGTGCCAGCAGCTTGGATCGGACAGGAGGGGGTCCTAACTATGGCTACACCTTC. Amino acids: CASSLDRTGGGPNYGYTF.